The 20 T cell receptor beta chains presented below share a single source sample, sequenced in a study of T cell responses to AZD1222 COVID-19 vaccine. Measured with immunoSEQ multiplex PCR; TCRdb has only the in-frame clones, and not every one. This sample has approximately 120,000 clones, with approximately 91% found just once. The sample in question was peripheral blood, obtained on day 0 of AZD1222 vaccination. All receptors derive from an adult in good health.

The chain combines TRBV4-1 with TRBJ1-1; tentative D call: TRBD1 (6 bases). V lost 0 bases, J lost 5 bases, and 16 bases lay in between. The CDR3 totals 16 residues. CDR1 MGHRA and CDR2 YSYEKL come from the germline V gene. CDR3 DNA: TGCGCCAGCAGCCAAGATGGAGGGGGAGTAGGGACTGAAGCTTTCTTT. It specifies CASSQDGGGVGTEAFF.

The V and J genes are TRBV19 and TRBJ1-1; 7 bases match TRBD1. The CDR3 has 14 residues. Trimming at V came to 1 base and at J to 5 bases, leaving 4 bases not matched to a gene. Germline values: CDR1 LNHDA, CDR2 SQIVND (reference sequence). The CDR3 DNA reads as TGTGCCAGTAGTATAGTCCAGGGGGGGACTGAAGCTTTCTTT. This gives the protein CASSIVQGGTEAFF.

The chain couples TRBV6-5 to TRBJ2-7, with 8 bases fitting TRBD2. Unmatched junction bases numbered 3, after V lost 0 bases and J lost 2 bases. This CDR3 is 15 amino acids long. Germline-derived CDR1 and CDR2 are MNHEY and SVGAGI. In DNA, the CDR3 is TGTGCCAGCAGTTACTCGCGGGGGGCCACCTACGAGCAGTACTTC. This sequence encodes CASSYSRGATYEQYF.

V and J are TRBV6-1 and TRBJ1-5; D ambiguous. Per germline, CDR1 MNHNS and CDR2 SASEGT. The length of the CDR3 is 16 residues. The V end was cut by 2 bases, the J end by 2 bases, with 13 bases between. The chain's CDR3 is CASSERRLRGNQPQHF. The DNA of the CDR3 is TGTGCCAGCAGTGAAAGGCGATTGAGGGGCAATCAGCCCCAGCATTTT.

The rearrangement links TRBV7-2 to TRBJ1-2, with 10 nucleotides matching TRBD1. CDR1 and CDR2 from the germline V gene are SGHTA and FQGNSA. Germline trimming cut 0 bases from V and 6 bases from J; bases unmatched to any gene: 4. CDR3 size: 15 residues. The CDR3 sequence: CASSLALGTGDGYTF. As DNA, the CDR3 is TGTGCCAGCAGCTTAGCTCTTGGGACAGGGGATGGCTACACCTTC.

This chain links TRBV2 with TRBJ1-1, with a tentative D call TRBD1 (5 bases). Between the trimmed V and J ends, which lost 1 base and 6 bases, there was a span of 6 bases. The V gene's germline CDR1 is SNHLY and CDR2 FYNNEI. This CDR3 comprises 12 residues. The CDR3 DNA sequence: TGTGCCAGCAGTGAAGGGGGGGCTGAAGCTTTCTTT. Protein sequence: CASSEGGAEAFF.

The V call is TRBV2, the J call TRBJ2-1; 8 bases are a match to TRBD2. The CDR3 is 15 amino acids. Germline values: CDR1 SNHLY, CDR2 FYNNEI. Trimming at V came to 6 bases and at J to 10 bases, leaving 14 bases not matched to a gene. CDR3 DNA: TGTGCCAGCAGCCCAATCTCGACTGGCGGGGGGGAGCAGTTCTTC. Protein sequence: CASSPISTGGGEQFF.

The chain combines TRBV7-3 with TRBJ1-5, with D possibly matching TRBD1 (5 bases). The CDR3 is 13 amino acids. Trimming left V 4 bases short and J 5 bases short, with 9 bases between. Germline assignment: CDR1 SGHTA and CDR2 FQGTGA. DNA of the CDR3: TGTGCCAGCAGCTGGGACTTAGATCAGCCCCAGCATTTT. It yields the protein CASSWDLDQPQHF.

Details on this clone: Other DNA sequences within the sample encode an identical CDR3. The rearrangement links TRBV5-1 to TRBJ1-5; D is ambiguous. V shed 0 bases and J shed 0 bases, with 7 bases lying between them. The CDR3 contains 15 residues. Germline values: CDR1 SGHRS, CDR2 YFSETQ. The CDR3 protein is CASSLGGYSNQPQHF. The CDR3 nucleotides are TGCGCCAGCAGCTTGGGGGGTTATAGCAATCAGCCCCAGCATTTT.

The rearrangement uses TRBV18 and TRBJ2-7, with TRBD1 matching 8 bases. After removal of 4 bases from V and 2 bases from J, the junction contained 7 bases not matched to a gene. The CDR3 consists of 15 residues. CDR1 and CDR2 from the germline V gene are KGHSH and LQKENI. This CDR3 reads CASSLPGQDPYEQYF. The CDR3 nucleotides are TGTGCCAGCTCACTGCCGGGACAGGACCCCTACGAGCAGTACTTC.

This clone was counted only a few times. Other DNA sequences in this sample translate to the same CDR3. This chain joins TRBV27 and TRBJ1-5; D unclear. The CDR3 has 13 residues. The germline V and J ends were trimmed by 1 base and 5 bases, with 6 bases remaining between them. Germline loops: CDR1 MNHEY, CDR2 SMNVEV (reference sequence). CDR3 amino acids: CASSLLGDQPQHF. DNA for the CDR3: TGTGCCAGCAGTTTATTGGGAGATCAGCCCCAGCATTTT.

The V gene is TRBV7-2, the J gene TRBJ1-6; 7 bases align to TRBD1. The CDR3 runs 14 residues. Looked up from germline, CDR1 is SGHTA and CDR2 is FQGNSA. V lost 4 bases, J lost 7 bases, and 4 bases stayed unmatched. The CDR3 loop is CASSWAGGNSPLHF. DNA for the CDR3: TGTGCCAGCAGCTGGGCAGGGGGAAATTCACCCCTCCACTTT.

The genes are TRBV5-5 and TRBJ2-3, with D uncertain. This CDR3 comprises 14 residues. Germline CDR1 and CDR2: SGHKS and YYEKEE (reference sequence). Trimming stripped 0 bases from V and 6 bases from J, with 11 bases between. The CDR3 here is CASSLDNLRDTQYF. The DNA of the CDR3 is TGTGCCAGCAGCTTGGACAATTTAAGGGATACGCAGTATTTT. Looking up the rest from reference TRBV5-5 and TRBJ2-3 gives the full variable domain: DAGVTQSPTHLIKTRGQQVTLRCSPISGHKSVSWYQQVLGQGPQFIFQYYEKEERGRGNFPDRFSARQFPNYSSELNVNALLLGDSALYLCASSLDNLRDTQYFGPGTRLTVL.

The chain carries TRBV4-1 and TRBJ1-3; the match to TRBD1 covers 9 bases. CDR3 length: 16 amino acids. The J segment lost 3 bases and the V segment lost 5 bases, leaving 8 bases of the junction unmatched. Germline CDR1 MGHRA, CDR2 YSYEKL. CDR3 sequence (DNA): TGCGCCAGCAGCAAACCGGGACAGGGAGGTGGAAACACCATATATTTT. It encodes CASSKPGQGGGNTIYF.

The chain carries TRBV19 and TRBJ2-7; 7 bases match TRBD2. The V and J ends lost 0 bases and 2 bases, in that order; junction bases with no gene match: 10. The CDR3 is made up of 17 amino acids. The germline V gene has CDR1 LNHDA and CDR2 SQIVND (reference sequence). CDR3 protein: CASSIDLWASGTYEQYF. Here the CDR3 DNA reads TGTGCCAGTAGTATAGATCTATGGGCTAGCGGAACCTACGAGCAGTACTTC.

V gene TRBV5-1 combines with J gene TRBJ1-5; no definite D call. The CDR3 consists of 15 residues. Germline V lookup: CDR1 SGHRS, CDR2 YFSETQ. V lost 0 bases to trimming and J lost 7 bases, with 14 bases between them. The CDR3 DNA is TGCGCCAGCAGCTTGGGGGTCGAGGCGGGCCAGCCCCAGCATTTT. It codes for CASSLGVEAGQPQHF. The full variable domain, in which reference TRBV5-1 and TRBJ1-5 provide the parts outside the CDR3, is KAGVTQTPRYLIKTRGQQVTLSCSPISGHRSVSWYQQTPGQGLQFLFEYFSETQRNKGNFPGRFSGRQFSNSRSEMNVSTLELGDSALYLCASSLGVEAGQPQHFGDGTRLSIL.

This chain links TRBV10-3 with TRBJ1-1; D ambiguous. From germline, CDR1 is ENHRY and CDR2 SYGVKD. This CDR3 is built from 13 residues. Trimming removed 0 bases at V and 3 bases at J, with 5 bases between. The CDR3 coding sequence is TGTGCCATCAGTGAGTCGACGGACACTGAAGCTTTCTTT. Its translation: CAISESTDTEAFF.

V and J are TRBV25-1 and TRBJ1-1; 10 bases align to TRBD1. Germline values: CDR1 MGHDK, CDR2 SYGVNS. V was clipped by 3 bases and J by 5 bases; unmatched bases: 6. The CDR3 has 15 residues. The CDR3 DNA sequence: TGTGCCAGCAGTGAGCCGGGACAGGGGAGTACTGAAGCTTTCTTT. It is translated as CASSEPGQGSTEAFF. Full variable domain (rest looked up from reference TRBV25-1 and TRBJ1-1): EADIYQTPRYLVIGTGKKITLECSQTMGHDKMYWYQQDPGMELHLIHYSYGVNSTEKGDLSSESTVSRIRTEHFPLTLESARPSHTSQYLCASSEPGQGSTEAFFGQGTRLTVV.

The chain carries TRBV11-1 and TRBJ1-1; D call uncertain. Trimming left V 8 bases short and J 2 bases short, with 9 bases between. The CDR3 contains 12 residues. Germline CDR1 reads SGHAT; CDR2 reads FQDESV (reference sequence). As DNA, the CDR3 is TGTGCCAGCGGAAGAGTTAACACTGAAGCTTTCTTT. Its translation: CASGRVNTEAFF.

V is TRBV19 and J is TRBJ1-5; D not certain. Germline V gene sequence: CDR1 LNHDA, CDR2 SQIVND (reference sequence). The CDR3 is 12 amino acids. Trimming stripped 3 bases from V and 10 bases from J, with 10 bases between. CDR3 amino acids: CASSIRGIPQHF. The CDR3 nucleotides are TGTGCCAGTAGTATTCGGGGAATACCCCAGCATTTT.